This T cell receptor beta chain comes out of a study of PD-1 blockade in mismatch repair-deficient tumors. Study details: All were previously treated, progressing patients with approximately 11 mismatch repair-deficient cancer types. Study-wide findings and caveats: All three positive peptides came from frameshift mutations, yielding 140 or so blood TCRs.

There are 15 residues in the CDR3. Looked up from germline, CDR1 is SGHDN and CDR2 is FVKESK. The V segment lost 4 bases and the J segment 10 bases; nucleotides outside the gene matches: 9. For this clone: Antigen unknown.

The protocol was immunoSEQ multiplex PCR, while the TCRdb copy is restricted to in-frame clones and leaves out a portion. The sample records roughly 13,000 clones, 80% to 90% being singletons. The time point is: roughly ten-day in vitro stimulation with candidate neoantigen peptide 4. Mismatch repair deficiency was confirmed in all patients, by PCR or immunohistochemistry. The specimen was cells cultured in vitro, collected from a patient treated with pembrolizumab. V gene TRBV14 combines with J gene TRBJ2-1; TRBD2 matches 11 bases. The origin of this receptor is an adult with mismatch repair-deficient cancer. The CDR3 DNA reads TGTGCCAGCAGCCCCTGGGGACTAGCGGAAGGGGAGCAGTTCTTC. Translating gives CASSPWGLAEGEQFF.